What follows are 30 T cell receptor beta chains derived from one specimen sequenced in a study of T-cell reconstitution after alpha-beta-depleted transplantation in children. Library preparation (for TCRbeta) was performed with unique molecular identifiers. TCRdb fed the PCR reads into MiXCR, producing one record per CDR3 protein. Counted here are around 380,000 distinct CDR3 sequences, about a tenth occurring once; the ten biggest clones make up approximately 5%. This sample comprised PBMCs from the stem cell graft donor, obtained from the stem cell graft. Receptors were obtained from a human donor who donated a stem cell graft to a child with acute myeloid leukemia.

J is TRBJ1-2 and V is TRBV20-1; 7 bases agree with TRBD1. The junction had 3 bases not matched to a gene; V was cut back by 3 bases and J by 2 bases. Germline values: CDR1 DFQATT, CDR2 SNEGSKA (reference sequence). The CDR3 totals 13 residues. CDR3 amino acids: CSASKTGNYGYTF. The CDR3 DNA sequence: TGCAGTGCTAGTAAGACAGGGAACTATGGCTACACCTTC.

The chain combines TRBV18 with TRBJ1-2; D might be TRBD1 (5 bases). This CDR3 has 15 residues. Per germline, CDR1 KGHSH and CDR2 LQKENI. The V end lost 6 bases, the J end lost 6 bases, and 20 bases lay between the germline ends. CDR3 DNA sequence: TGTGCCAGCTCGCCCGGGACGCATGACGATGATGGCTACACCTTC. It is translated as CASSPGTHDDDGYTF.

This clonotype was found a few times. This chain joins TRBV2 and TRBJ2-3, with D maybe TRBD2 (6 bases). The CDR3 contains 18 residues. Germline V gene sequence: CDR1 SNHLY, CDR2 FYNNEI. Trimming took 3 bases from V and 3 from J, leaving 22 bases between them. CDR3 in DNA: TGTGCCAGCAGTGACATCTCATGGGGTAGCGGAAAAACAGATACGCAGTATTTT. It codes for CASSDISWGSGKTDTQYF.

This clonotype was detected only a few times. The rearrangement links TRBV5-1 to TRBJ1-4; possible D gene TRBD1, 6 bases. Germline V lookup: CDR1 SGHRS, CDR2 YFSETQ. The CDR3 is made up of 14 amino acids. Trimming cost V 2 bases and J 4 bases, with 9 bases left between them. For the CDR3, the DNA is TGCGCCAGCAGCTTACAGGGTGGTAATGAAAAACTGTTTTTT. It codes for CASSLQGGNEKLFF.

This clonotype has a count of ten or more. J is TRBJ2-1 and V is TRBV5-1; 7 bases line up with TRBD2. The ends lost 10 bases at V and 1 base at J; junction bases unmatched: 14. This CDR3 is 16 amino acids long. The germline CDR1 and CDR2 sequences are SGHRS and YFSETQ. The CDR3 DNA reads as TGCGCCTCCACCATTGGCGGGAGTCTTTCCTACAATGAGCAGTTCTTC. This encodes CASTIGGSLSYNEQFF.

This clonotype occurred many times. CDR3 in amino acids: CASSLEAPMLRNYGYTF. The CDR3 nucleotides are TGTGCCAGCAGCTTAGAGGCACCGATGCTACGAAACTATGGCTACACCTTC. This chain uses TRBV11-2 with TRBJ1-2, with D unresolved. The CDR3 covers 17 residues. Trimming removed 0 bases at V and 2 bases at J, with 16 bases between. Per the germline V gene, CDR1 is SGHAT and CDR2 is FQNNGV.

V usage is TRBV18 and J usage is TRBJ2-2; 7 bases are a match to TRBD2. The trim removed 6 bases at V and 6 bases at J, leaving 4 bases unmatched. The CDR3 consists of 13 residues. Germline V gene sequence: CDR1 KGHSH, CDR2 LQKENI. The CDR3 reads CASSPTSAGELFF. Here the CDR3 DNA reads TGTGCCAGCTCGCCCACTAGCGCCGGGGAGCTGTTTTTT.

The V call is TRBV20-1, the J call TRBJ1-2; TRBD1 might be the D (6 bases). Trimming removed 6 bases from V and 7 bases from J, with 15 bases in between. There are 12 residues in the CDR3. Germline assignment: CDR1 DFQATT and CDR2 SNEGSKA (reference sequence). DNA of the CDR3: TGCAGTGCCACAGGGAGGCTGCGTGGCTACACCTTC. Translation gives CSATGRLRGYTF.

J is TRBJ2-1 and V is TRBV5-1; 8 nucleotides align to TRBD2. Germline CDR1 and CDR2: SGHRS and YFSETQ. The CDR3 is made up of 14 amino acids. After removal of 5 bases from V and 8 bases from J, the junction contained 9 bases not matched to a gene. In nucleotides, the CDR3 is TGCGCCAGCAGACGGGGGGGGCCGTCCGATGAGCAGTTCTTC. This gives the protein CASRRGGPSDEQFF.

At least ten counts were recorded for this clonotype. In DNA form, the CDR3 reads TGCAGTGCCGTCAGACAGGGGGCTGGCACAGATACGCAGTATTTT. Protein product: CSAVRQGAGTDTQYF. The chain carries TRBV20-1 and TRBJ2-3; 10 bases map to TRBD1. Germline V gene data show CDR1 as DFQATT and CDR2 as SNEGSKA (reference sequence). CDR3 size: 15 residues. The trim removed 6 bases at V and 1 base at J, leaving 7 bases unmatched.

There are many counts of this clonotype. V is TRBV9 and J is TRBJ2-7; D is unclear. This CDR3 region has 13 residues. Between the trimmed V and J ends, which lost 4 bases and 3 bases, there was a span of 11 bases. CDR1 SGDLS and CDR2 YYNGEE come from the germline V gene. CDR3 amino acids: CASSPRLGYEQYF. As DNA, the CDR3 is TGTGCCAGCAGCCCTAGACTGGGCTACGAGCAGTACTTC.

This clonotype was detected a few times. The chain links TRBV4-2 to TRBJ2-3; D call uncertain. The CDR3 extends over 14 amino acids. The V end lost 1 base, the J end lost 2 bases, and 7 bases lay between the germline ends. Germline CDR1 LGHNA, CDR2 YNFKEQ. CDR3 in DNA: TGTGCCAGCAGCCAAGGTCCTATCACAGATACGCAGTATTTT. Protein product: CASSQGPITDTQYF.

Concerning this clonotype: One end of the junction varies from germline; a read error may be responsible. The chain combines TRBV18 with TRBJ2-5; TRBD1 is a possible D gene (6 bases). The CDR3 length is 16 residues. CDR1 KGHSH and CDR2 LQKENI come from the germline V gene. As DNA, the CDR3 is TGTGCCACCTCACCAGGACAAAGGGGGAAGAAAGAGACCCAGTACTTC. It translates to CATSPGQRGKKETQYF.

This clonotype was observed a handful of times. V gene TRBV6-2 or TRBV6-3 combines with J gene TRBJ2-7; 8 nucleotides match TRBD2. The CDR3 loop spans 13 amino acids. The germline gives CDR1 MNHEY, CDR2 SVGEGT. Trimming cost V 8 bases and J 0 bases; bases outside gene matches: 3. CDR3: CASRLAFSYEQYF. The CDR3 DNA follows: TGTGCCAGCCGACTAGCGTTCTCCTACGAGCAGTACTTC.

The sample holds a few counts of this clonotype. The rearrangement joins TRBV20-1 to TRBJ2-1; D perhaps matches TRBD1 (7 bases). Germline V lookup: CDR1 DFQATT, CDR2 SNEGSKA (reference sequence). The CDR3 totals 15 residues. V lost 3 bases and J lost 3, with 15 bases in between. CDR3 in amino acids: CSARPQGRLYNEQFF. CDR3 coding DNA: TGCAGTGCTAGGCCACAGGGGAGGCTCTACAATGAGCAGTTCTTC.

The sample holds a few counts of this clonotype. This sequence joins TRBV7-3 and TRBJ2-1, with a possible D match to TRBD2 (5 bases). The germline CDR1 and CDR2 sequences are SGHTA and FQGTGA. Trimming left V 1 base short and J 12 bases short, with 13 bases between. The CDR3 covers 13 residues. CDR3 amino acids: CASSLKSPGMQFF. The CDR3 nucleotides read TGTGCCAGCAGCTTAAAGTCCCCGGGGATGCAGTTCTTC. Using reference TRBV7-3 and TRBJ2-1 for the parts outside the CDR3, the full variable domain is GAGVSQTPSNKVTEKGKYVELRCDPISGHTALYWYRQSLGQGPEFLIYFQGTGAADDSGLPNDRFFAVRPEGSVSTLKIQRTERGDSAVYLCASSLKSPGMQFFGPGTRLTVL.

This clonotype showed up many times. This rearrangement joins TRBV9 to TRBJ2-2, with 11 positions matching TRBD2. Per the germline V gene, CDR1 is SGDLS and CDR2 is YYNGEE. CDR3 size: 18 residues. Trimming took 0 bases from V and 2 from J; bases not matched to a gene: 6. The CDR3 coding sequence is TGTGCCAGCAGCGTAGGAACTAGCGGGGGCTTTAACACCGGGGAGCTGTTTTTT. As protein: CASSVGTSGGFNTGELFF.

The chain joins TRBV5-1 to TRBJ2-1, with 8 bases fitting TRBD2. Germline V gives CDR1 SGHRS, CDR2 YFSETQ. The V gene end was trimmed by 4 bases and the J gene end by 5 bases; junction bases not matched to a gene: 5. This CDR3 has 14 amino acids. The CDR3 region is CASSTGGTNNEQFF. In nucleotides, the CDR3 is TGCGCCAGCAGCACGGGGGGGACTAACAATGAGCAGTTCTTC. Supplemented by reference TRBV5-1 and TRBJ2-1, the full variable domain reads KAGVTQTPRYLIKTRGQQVTLSCSPISGHRSVSWYQQTPGQGLQFLFEYFSETQRNKGNFPGRFSGRQFSNSRSEMNVSTLELGDSALYLCASSTGGTNNEQFFGPGTRLTVL.

The V gene is TRBV10-3, the J gene TRBJ1-2, with 7 bases fitting TRBD1. Germline-derived CDR1 and CDR2 are ENHRY and SYGVKD. V was pared by 6 bases and J by 1 base, with 5 bases of the junction left unmatched. This CDR3 contains 14 residues. DNA of the CDR3: TGTGCCATCAGCCGACAGGGAAATAACTATGGCTACACCTTC. Protein product: CAISRQGNNYGYTF.

V and J are TRBV6-6 and TRBJ1-2, with D perhaps TRBD1 (5 bases). The CDR3 is 12 residues long. Trimming stripped 4 bases from V and 6 bases from J, with 9 bases between. Germline CDR1 MNHNY, CDR2 SVGAGI (reference sequence). CDR3: CASSSGFDGYTF. CDR3 bases: TGTGCCAGCAGTTCAGGGTTTGATGGCTACACCTTC.

In its sample, this clonotype was seen a few times. The chain uses TRBV9 and TRBJ2-1; D call uncertain. Germline values: CDR1 SGDLS, CDR2 YYNGEE. CDR3 length equals 14 residues. Deletions cut 3 bases from V and 7 bases from J, with 14 bases between. The DNA of the CDR3 is TGTGCCAGCAGCGCCACCAGGCTTAGGAATGAGCAGTTCTTC. Translating gives CASSATRLRNEQFF.

This clonotype was seen only a few times. The chain joins TRBV6-2 or TRBV6-3 to TRBJ1-5, with a weak D call TRBD1 (6 bases). Germline V gene data show CDR1 as MNHEY and CDR2 as SVGEGT. CDR3 length: 14 residues. Trimming shortened V by 7 bases and J by 1 base, and 11 bases separated the two germline ends. The CDR3 bases are TGTGCCAGCAACCAGCAGGGGAGCAATCAGCCCCAGCATTTT. Translating gives CASNQQGSNQPQHF.

The V and J genes are TRBV21-1 and TRBJ1-1; TRBD1, the table's D call, was not compared with the DNA. TRBV21-1 is tagged as a pseudogene. The CDR3 contains 18 residues. CDR3 sequence: CASSKNARRSTGSTEAFF. The CDR3 DNA reads as TGTGCCAGCAGCAAAAATGCGCGGAGGTCGACAGGGAGCACTGAAGCTTTCTTT.

This clonotype has just a few counts. The chain is built from TRBV7-2 and TRBJ2-7, with D uncertain. Per the germline V gene, CDR1 is SGHTA and CDR2 is FQGNSA. V lost 1 base and J lost 0, with 7 bases in between. This CDR3 region has 14 residues. The CDR3 protein is CASSLGHSSYEQYF. DNA of the CDR3: TGTGCCAGCAGCTTAGGGCACAGCTCCTACGAGCAGTACTTC. Full variable domain (remainder filled in from reference TRBV7-2 and TRBJ2-7): GAGVSQSPSNKVTEKGKDVELRCDPISGHTALYWYRQSLGQGLEFLIYFQGNSAPDKSGLPSDRFSAERTGGSVSTLTIQRTQQEDSAVYLCASSLGHSSYEQYFGPGTRLTVT.

The CDR3 sequence: CSARVTGAYNSPLHF. CDR3 in DNA: TGCAGTGCTAGAGTGACAGGGGCCTATAATTCACCCCTCCACTTT. The chain recombines TRBV20-1 with TRBJ1-6, with 8 nucleotides matching TRBD1. J lost 2 bases, V lost 1 base, and 1 base had no gene match. This CDR3 has 15 amino acids. Germline values: CDR1 DFQATT, CDR2 SNEGSKA (reference sequence).

The V gene is TRBV25-1, the J gene TRBJ2-1; 8 bases are a match to TRBD2. The V and J ends lost 2 bases and 5 bases, in that order; junction bases with no gene match: 5. The CDR3 sequence is 15 residues long. Germline V gene sequence: CDR1 MGHDK, CDR2 SYGVNS. CDR3 in DNA: TGTGCCAGCAGTGAACCGACTAGCGCCCACAATGAGCAGTTCTTC. Translating it yields CASSEPTSAHNEQFF.

This clonotype was picked up a small number of times. The rearrangement joins TRBV7-2 to TRBJ2-2; 12 bases match TRBD2. CDR1 and CDR2 from the germline V gene are SGHTA and FQGNSA. This CDR3 comprises 18 residues. V lost 2 bases to trimming and J lost 8 bases; unmatched junction nucleotides: 12. DNA for the CDR3: TGTGCCAGCAGCTTAACCCCGGGACTAGCGGGCCGAGGGGGGGAGCTGTTTTTT. This codes for CASSLTPGLAGRGGELFF.

This clonotype has only a few counts. J is TRBJ2-2 and V is TRBV20-1; tentative D call: TRBD2 (6 bases). V dropped 0 bases and J dropped 1 base, with 12 bases sitting between them. The CDR3 extends over 16 amino acids. Germline V CDR1 and CDR2: DFQATT, SNEGSKA (reference sequence). The CDR3 sequence: CSARDPLSGNTGELFF. The CDR3 region has the DNA TGCAGTGCTAGAGATCCCCTTAGCGGGAACACCGGGGAGCTGTTTTTT.

This clonotype was seen repeatedly, ten times or more. This chain links TRBV28 with TRBJ2-1; D may be TRBD2 (6 bases). V gave up 8 bases and J gave up 4 bases, with 18 bases separating them. Germline CDR1 MDHEN, CDR2 SYDVKM. CDR3 length: 15 amino acids. This chain's CDR3 is CASYAGTLSYNEQFF. CDR3 DNA sequence: TGTGCCAGCTATGCCGGGACTTTATCGTACAATGAGCAGTTCTTC.

This clonotype has just a few counts. J is TRBJ1-1 and V is TRBV7-6; 8 nucleotides agree with TRBD1. The CDR3 length is 15 residues. Germline CDR1 SGHVS, CDR2 FNYEAQ. Trimming at V came to 1 base and at J to 2 bases, leaving 3 bases not matched to a gene. The CDR3 DNA is TGTGCCAGCAGCTTAGGGACAGGGTCTAACACTGAAGCTTTCTTT. It codes for CASSLGTGSNTEAFF.